This entry concerns a single T cell receptor beta chain. The antigen is undetermined. TCR cDNA molecules each carried a unique molecular identifier. Each CDR3 protein is one row after TCRdb ran MiXCR on the 5' RACE reads. The data contain tens of thousands of distinct CDR3 sequences, approximately 20% of them singletons. The time point was: sample taken at primary tumor resection. Unsorted whole RNA of tumor, nontumor lung or frozen PBMC was sequenced. Donors were roughly 72 untreated early-stage non-small cell lung cancer patients. This entry is derived from a study of spatial heterogeneity in lung cancer. As for the study in general: The study consistently detected more beta-chain than alpha-chain sequences. Study-wide results and caveats: Resection saw ubiquitous expanded tumor TCRs appear in blood more than follow-up did.

J lost 5 bases, V lost 7 bases, and 7 bases had no gene match. This CDR3 is 13 amino acids long. The receptor's source is a male donor with early-stage non-small cell lung cancer. The J gene is TRBJ1-1, the V gene TRBV12-3 or TRBV12-4; 7 bases line up with TRBD1. The starting material was PBMCs, obtained at surgery. CDR3 DNA: TGTGCCAGCACCTTTGGGACAGCGACTGAAGCTTTCTTT. It codes for CASTFGTATEAFF.